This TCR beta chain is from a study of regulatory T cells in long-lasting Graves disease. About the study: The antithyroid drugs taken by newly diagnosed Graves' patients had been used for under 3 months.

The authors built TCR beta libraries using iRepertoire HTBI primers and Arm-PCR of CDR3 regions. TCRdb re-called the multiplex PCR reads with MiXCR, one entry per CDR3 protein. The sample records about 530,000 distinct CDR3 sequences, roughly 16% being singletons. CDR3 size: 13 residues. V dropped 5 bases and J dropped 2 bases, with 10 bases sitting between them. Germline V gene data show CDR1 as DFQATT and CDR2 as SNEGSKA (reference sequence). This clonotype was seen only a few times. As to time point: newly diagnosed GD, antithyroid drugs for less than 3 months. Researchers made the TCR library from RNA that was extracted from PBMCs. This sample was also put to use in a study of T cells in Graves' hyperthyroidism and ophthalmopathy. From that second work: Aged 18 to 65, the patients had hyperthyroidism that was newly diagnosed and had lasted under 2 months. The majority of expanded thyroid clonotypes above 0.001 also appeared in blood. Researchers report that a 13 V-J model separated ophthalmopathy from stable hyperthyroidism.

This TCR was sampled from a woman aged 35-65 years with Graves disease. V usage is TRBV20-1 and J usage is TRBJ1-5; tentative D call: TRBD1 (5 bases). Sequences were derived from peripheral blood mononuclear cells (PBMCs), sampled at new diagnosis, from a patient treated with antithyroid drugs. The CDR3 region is CSAFGGGNQPQHF. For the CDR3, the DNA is TGCAGTGCTTTCGGGGGTGGCAATCAGCCCCAGCATTTT.